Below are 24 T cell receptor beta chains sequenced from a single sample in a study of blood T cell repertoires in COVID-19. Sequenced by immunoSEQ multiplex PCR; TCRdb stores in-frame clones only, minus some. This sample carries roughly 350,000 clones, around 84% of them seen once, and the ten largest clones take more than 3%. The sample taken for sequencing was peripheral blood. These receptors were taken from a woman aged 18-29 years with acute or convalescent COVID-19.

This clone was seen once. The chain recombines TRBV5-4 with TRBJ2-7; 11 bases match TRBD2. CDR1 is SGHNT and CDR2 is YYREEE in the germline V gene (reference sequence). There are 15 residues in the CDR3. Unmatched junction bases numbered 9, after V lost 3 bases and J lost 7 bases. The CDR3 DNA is TGTGCCAGCAGCTCGGGGACTAGCGGAGGTGGGGAGCAGTACTTC. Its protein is CASSSGTSGGGEQYF.

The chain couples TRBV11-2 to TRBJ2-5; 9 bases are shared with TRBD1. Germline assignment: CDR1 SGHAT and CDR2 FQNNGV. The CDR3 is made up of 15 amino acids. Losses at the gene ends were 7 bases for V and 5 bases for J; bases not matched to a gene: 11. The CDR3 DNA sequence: TGTGCCAGCACATTAGGGACAGGGCAGTGGGAGACCCAGTACTTC. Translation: CASTLGTGQWETQYF.

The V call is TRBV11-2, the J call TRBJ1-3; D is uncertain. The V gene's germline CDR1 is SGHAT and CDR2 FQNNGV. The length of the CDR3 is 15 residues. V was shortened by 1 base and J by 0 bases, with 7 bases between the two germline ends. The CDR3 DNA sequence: TGTGCCAGCAGCTTAGGACATCGCTCTGGAAACACCATATATTTT. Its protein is CASSLGHRSGNTIYF.

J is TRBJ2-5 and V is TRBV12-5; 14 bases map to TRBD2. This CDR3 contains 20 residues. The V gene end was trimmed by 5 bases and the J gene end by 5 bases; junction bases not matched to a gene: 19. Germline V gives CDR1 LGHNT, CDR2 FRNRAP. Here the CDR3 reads CASGTIPGTSGSINKETQYF. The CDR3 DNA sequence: TGTGCTAGTGGTACCATACCCGGGACTAGCGGGAGTATAAATAAGGAGACCCAGTACTTC.

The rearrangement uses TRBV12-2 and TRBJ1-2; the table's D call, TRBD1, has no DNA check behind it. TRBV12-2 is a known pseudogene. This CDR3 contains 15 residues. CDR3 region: CASRFTGTGDYGYTF. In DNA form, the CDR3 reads TGTGCAAGTCGCTTTACCGGGACAGGGGACTATGGCTACACCTTC.

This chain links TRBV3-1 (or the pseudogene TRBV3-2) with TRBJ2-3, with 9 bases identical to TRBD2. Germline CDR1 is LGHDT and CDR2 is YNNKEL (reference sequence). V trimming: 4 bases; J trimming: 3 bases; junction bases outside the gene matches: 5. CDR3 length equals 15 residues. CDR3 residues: CASSPDLAGTDTQYF. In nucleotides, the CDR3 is TGTGCCAGCAGCCCAGATCTAGCGGGGACAGATACGCAGTATTTT.

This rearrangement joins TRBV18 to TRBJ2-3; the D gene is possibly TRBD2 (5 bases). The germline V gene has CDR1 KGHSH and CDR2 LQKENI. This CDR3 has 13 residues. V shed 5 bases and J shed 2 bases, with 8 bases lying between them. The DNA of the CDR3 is TGTGCCAGCTCAGGACTGTTCACAGATACGCAGTATTTT. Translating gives CASSGLFTDTQYF.

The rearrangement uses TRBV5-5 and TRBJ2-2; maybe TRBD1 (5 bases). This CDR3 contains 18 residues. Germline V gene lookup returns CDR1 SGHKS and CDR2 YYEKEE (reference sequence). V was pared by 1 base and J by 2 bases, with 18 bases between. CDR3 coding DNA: TGTGCCAGCAGCTTGTATCTGAGCAGGGAAGGAAACACCGGGGAGCTGTTTTTT. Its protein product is CASSLYLSREGNTGELFF. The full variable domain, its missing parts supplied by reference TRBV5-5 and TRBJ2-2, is DAGVTQSPTHLIKTRGQQVTLRCSPISGHKSVSWYQQVLGQGPQFIFQYYEKEERGRGNFPDRFSARQFPNYSSELNVNALLLGDSALYLCASSLYLSREGNTGELFFGEGSRLTVL.

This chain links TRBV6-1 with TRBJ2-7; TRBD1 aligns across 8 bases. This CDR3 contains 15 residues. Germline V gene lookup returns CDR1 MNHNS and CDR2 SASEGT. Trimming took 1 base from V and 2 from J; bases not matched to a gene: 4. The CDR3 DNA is TGTGCCAGCAGTGAAGGGACAGGGACCACCTACGAGCAGTACTTC. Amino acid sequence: CASSEGTGTTYEQYF.

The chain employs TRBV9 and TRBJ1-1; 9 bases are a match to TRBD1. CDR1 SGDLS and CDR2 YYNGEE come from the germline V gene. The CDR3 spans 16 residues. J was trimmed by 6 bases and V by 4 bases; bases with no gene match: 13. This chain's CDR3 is CASSTNRDRELPEAFF. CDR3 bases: TGTGCCAGCAGCACGAACCGGGACAGGGAACTCCCTGAAGCTTTCTTT.

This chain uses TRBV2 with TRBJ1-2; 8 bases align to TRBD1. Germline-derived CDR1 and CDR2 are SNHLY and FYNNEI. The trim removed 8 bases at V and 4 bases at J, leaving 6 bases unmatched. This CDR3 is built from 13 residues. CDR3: CASETGAVYGYTF. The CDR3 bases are TGTGCCAGCGAGACAGGGGCGGTCTATGGCTACACCTTC.

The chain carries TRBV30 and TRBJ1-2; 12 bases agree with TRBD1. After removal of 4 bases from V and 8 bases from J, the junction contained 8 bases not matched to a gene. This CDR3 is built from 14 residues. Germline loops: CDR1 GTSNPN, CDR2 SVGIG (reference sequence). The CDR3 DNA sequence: TGTGCCTGGACTCTGGGACAGGGGGCGCGCGGCTACACCTTC. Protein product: CAWTLGQGARGYTF. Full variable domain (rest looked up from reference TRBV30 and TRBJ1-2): SQTIHQWPATLVQPVGSPLSLECTVEGTSNPNLYWYRQAAGRGLQLLFYSVGIGQISSEVPQNLSASRPQDRQFILSSKKLLLSDSGFYLCAWTLGQGARGYTFGSGTRLTVV.

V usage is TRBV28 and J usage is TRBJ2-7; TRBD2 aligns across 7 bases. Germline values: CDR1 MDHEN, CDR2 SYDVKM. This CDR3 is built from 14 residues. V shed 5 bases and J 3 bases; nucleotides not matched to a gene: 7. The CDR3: CASSPVLADYEQYF. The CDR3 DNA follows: TGTGCCAGCAGTCCCGTCCTAGCGGACTACGAGCAGTACTTC.

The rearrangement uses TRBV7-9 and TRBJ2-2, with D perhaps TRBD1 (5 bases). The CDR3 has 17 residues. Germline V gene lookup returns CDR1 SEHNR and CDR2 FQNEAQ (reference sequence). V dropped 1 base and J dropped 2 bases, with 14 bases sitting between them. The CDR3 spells CASSLVWGRVNTGELFF. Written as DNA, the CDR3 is TGTGCCAGCAGCTTAGTATGGGGCAGGGTAAACACCGGGGAGCTGTTTTTT.

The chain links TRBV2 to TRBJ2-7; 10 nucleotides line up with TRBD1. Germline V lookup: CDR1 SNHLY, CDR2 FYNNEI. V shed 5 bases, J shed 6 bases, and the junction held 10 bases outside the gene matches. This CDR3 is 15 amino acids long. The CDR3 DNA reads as TGTGCCAGCAGTAGCTCGGGACAGGGGTTCCCCGAGCAGTACTTC. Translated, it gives CASSSSGQGFPEQYF.

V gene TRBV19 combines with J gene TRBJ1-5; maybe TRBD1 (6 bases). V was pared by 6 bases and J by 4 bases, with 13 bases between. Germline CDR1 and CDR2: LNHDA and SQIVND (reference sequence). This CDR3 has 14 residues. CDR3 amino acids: CASRGQTFNQPQHF. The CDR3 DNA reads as TGTGCCAGTAGAGGACAGACCTTTAATCAGCCCCAGCATTTT.

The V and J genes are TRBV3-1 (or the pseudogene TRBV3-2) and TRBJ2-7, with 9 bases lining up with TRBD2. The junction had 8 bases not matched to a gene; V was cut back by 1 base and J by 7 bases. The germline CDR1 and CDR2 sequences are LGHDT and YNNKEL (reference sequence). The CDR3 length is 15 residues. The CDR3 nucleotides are TGTGCCAGCAGCCAAGTGGCTAGCGGGGCCCTGGAGCAGTACTTC. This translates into CASSQVASGALEQYF.

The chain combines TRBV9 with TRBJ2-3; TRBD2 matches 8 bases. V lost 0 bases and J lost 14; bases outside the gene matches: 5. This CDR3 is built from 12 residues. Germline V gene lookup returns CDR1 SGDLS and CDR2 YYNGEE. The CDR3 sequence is CASSVVREELYF. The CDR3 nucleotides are TGTGCCAGCAGCGTAGTGCGGGAGGAATTGTATTTT.

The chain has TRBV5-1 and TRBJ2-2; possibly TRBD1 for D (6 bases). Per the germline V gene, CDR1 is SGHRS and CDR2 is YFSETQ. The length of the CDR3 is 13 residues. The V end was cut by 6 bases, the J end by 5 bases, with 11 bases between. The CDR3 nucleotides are TGCGCCAGCATTCAGCAGGGGACCGGGGAGCTGTTTTTT. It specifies CASIQQGTGELFF.

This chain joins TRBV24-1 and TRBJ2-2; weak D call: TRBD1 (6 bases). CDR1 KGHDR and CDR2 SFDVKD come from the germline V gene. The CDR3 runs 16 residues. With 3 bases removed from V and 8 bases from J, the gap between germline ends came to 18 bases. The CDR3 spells CATSDRNSQGSGELFF. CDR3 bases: TGTGCCACCAGTGATCGGAACTCTCAGGGGTCGGGGGAGCTGTTTTTT.

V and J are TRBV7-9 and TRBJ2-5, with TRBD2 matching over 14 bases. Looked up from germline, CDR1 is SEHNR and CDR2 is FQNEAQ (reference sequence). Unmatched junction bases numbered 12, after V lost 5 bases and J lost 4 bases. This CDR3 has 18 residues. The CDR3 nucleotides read TGTGCCAGCAGCGGACCGGGACTAGCGGGAGTCGTGGGAGAGACCCAGTACTTC. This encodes CASSGPGLAGVVGETQYF.

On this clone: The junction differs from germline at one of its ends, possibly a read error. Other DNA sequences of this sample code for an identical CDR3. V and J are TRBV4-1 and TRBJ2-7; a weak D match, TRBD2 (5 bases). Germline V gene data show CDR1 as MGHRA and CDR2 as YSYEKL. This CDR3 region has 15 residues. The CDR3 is CASSLGPRGFYEQYF. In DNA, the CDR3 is TGCGCTAGCAGCCTAGGACCACGGGGATTCTACGAGCAGTACTTC.

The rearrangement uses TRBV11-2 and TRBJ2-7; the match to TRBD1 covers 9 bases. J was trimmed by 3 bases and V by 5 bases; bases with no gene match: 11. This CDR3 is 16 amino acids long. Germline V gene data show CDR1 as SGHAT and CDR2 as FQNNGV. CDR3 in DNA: TGTGCCAGCAGCCCAATTCCCGGGACAGGGTTCTACGAGCAGTACTTC. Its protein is CASSPIPGTGFYEQYF.

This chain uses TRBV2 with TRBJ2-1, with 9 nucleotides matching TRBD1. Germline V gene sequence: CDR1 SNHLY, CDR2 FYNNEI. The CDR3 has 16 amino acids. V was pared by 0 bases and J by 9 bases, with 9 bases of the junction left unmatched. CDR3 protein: CASSEARDRENGEQFF. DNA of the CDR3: TGTGCCAGCAGTGAAGCTCGGGACAGGGAAAATGGTGAGCAGTTCTTC.